These 30 T cell receptor beta chains came from one sample sequenced in a study of blood T cell repertoires in COVID-19 (dated by TCRdb to the early 2020s). To prepare the library, the immunoSEQ multiplex PCR assay was applied. TCRdb re-hosts the immuneACCESS table, in-frame sequences only. Its copies lack some clones; in the studies checked, an unresolved V gene accounts for under half of them, and the cause for the rest is not known. The sample table shows roughly 140,000 clones, and around 87% are seen once. Approximately 10% of the sample rests with the top ten. Sequencing was performed on PBMCs or T cells enriched from blood (not recorded which). These receptors all come from a man in his sixties who had recovered from COVID-19.

V usage is TRBV6-6 and J usage is TRBJ1-4; maybe TRBD1 (6 bases). The CDR3 is made up of 14 amino acids. V dropped 3 bases and J dropped 5 bases, with 10 bases sitting between them. Per the germline V gene, CDR1 is MNHNY and CDR2 is SVGAGI (reference sequence). For the CDR3, the DNA is TGTGCCAGCAGTTATGGGCAGGGGAATGAAAAACTGTTTTTT. Its translation is CASSYGQGNEKLFF.

This clone was recorded a few times. The chain combines TRBV9 with TRBJ2-1, with 8 bases aligning to TRBD2. V gave up 4 bases and J gave up 5 bases; unmatched junction bases: 11. The CDR3 covers 16 residues. Germline V gene lookup returns CDR1 SGDLS and CDR2 YYNGEE. This CDR3 reads CASSIAGTRVHNEQFF. The CDR3 DNA sequence: TGTGCCAGCAGCATCGCCGGGACTAGAGTCCACAATGAGCAGTTCTTC.

The rearrangement links TRBV6-5 to TRBJ1-4; D is undetermined. Trimming removed 0 bases at V and 6 bases at J, with 11 bases between. Per germline, CDR1 MNHEY and CDR2 SVGAGI. This CDR3 contains 15 residues. The CDR3 spells CASSYSGRADEKLFF. The CDR3 DNA reads TGTGCCAGCAGTTACTCCGGGAGGGCGGATGAAAAACTGTTTTTT.

This clone was counted once. This rearrangement joins TRBV4-1 to TRBJ1-3; 9 bases are shared with TRBD1. Looked up from germline, CDR1 is MGHRA and CDR2 is YSYEKL. This CDR3 spans 17 amino acids. With V trimmed by 0 bases and J by 4 bases, 7 bases remained unmatched. The CDR3 sequence: CASSQETGGAEGNTIYF. In DNA form, the CDR3 reads TGCGCCAGCAGCCAAGAAACAGGGGGCGCTGAGGGAAACACCATATATTTT.

The chain employs TRBV29-1 and TRBJ2-5; tentative D call: TRBD1 (6 bases). CDR1 is SQVTM and CDR2 is ANQGSEA in the germline V gene. This CDR3 is 13 amino acids long. V lost 8 bases to trimming and J lost 2 bases, with 15 bases between them. In DNA form, the CDR3 reads TGCAGCTCCGCCGTAGGGGGACAAGAGACCCAGTACTTC. Protein: CSSAVGGQETQYF.

The chain has TRBV6-5 and TRBJ2-7; the D gene is possibly TRBD2 (5 bases). Germline V lookup: CDR1 MNHEY, CDR2 SVGAGI. Trimming left V 0 bases short and J 1 base short, with 10 bases between. The CDR3 covers 15 residues. The CDR3 DNA reads TGTGCCAGCAGTTACTCGAGCGGTTTTTCCTACGAGCAGTACTTC. Protein product: CASSYSSGFSYEQYF.

The chain links TRBV2 to TRBJ2-7, with 7 bases that match TRBD1. The CDR3 runs to 13 residues. Trimming at V came to 6 bases and at J to 1 base, leaving 3 bases not matched to a gene. Germline CDR1 and CDR2: SNHLY and FYNNEI. The CDR3 protein is CASRGGNSYEQYF. As DNA, the CDR3 is TGTGCCAGCAGAGGGGGCAATTCCTACGAGCAGTACTTC. The full variable domain, rest sourced from reference TRBV2 and TRBJ2-7, is EPEVTQTPSHQVTQMGQEVILRCVPISNHLYFYWYRQILGQKVEFLVSFYNNEISEKSEIFDDQFSVERPDGSNFTLKIRSTKLEDSAMYFCASRGGNSYEQYFGPGTRLTVT.

CDR3 residues: CASSSRPTSGSYYEQYF. DNA of the CDR3: TGTGCCAGCAGTTCCCGTCCGACTAGCGGGTCCTACTACGAGCAGTACTTC. This sequence joins TRBV6-2 or TRBV6-3 and TRBJ2-7, with 10 bases lining up with TRBD2. V dropped 4 bases and J dropped 3; count of bases not matched to a gene: 12. Germline CDR1 reads MNHEY; CDR2 reads SVGEGT. This CDR3 spans 17 amino acids.

The table lists this clone with a count of one. The chain recombines TRBV7-2 with TRBJ1-2, with D uncertain. CDR3 length: 14 amino acids. The V and J ends lost 4 bases and 0 bases respectively, with 9 bases between them. Germline CDR1 is SGHTA and CDR2 is FQGNSA. The DNA for the CDR3 is TGTGCCAGCAGCTCATCCAGGACTAACTATGGCTACACCTTC. It translates to CASSSSRTNYGYTF. Full variable domain (remainder filled in from reference TRBV7-2 and TRBJ1-2): GAGVSQSPSNKVTEKGKDVELRCDPISGHTALYWYRQSLGQGLEFLIYFQGNSAPDKSGLPSDRFSAERTGGSVSTLTIQRTQQEDSAVYLCASSSSRTNYGYTFGSGTRLTVV.

This chain connects TRBV5-1 to TRBJ1-2; tentatively, D is TRBD1 (6 bases). Germline V gene sequence: CDR1 SGHRS, CDR2 YFSETQ. The V end was cut by 3 bases, the J end by 3 bases, with 21 bases between. The CDR3 totals 17 residues. In DNA, the CDR3 is TGCGCCAGCAGCTCGGGTGGAACGGACAGTTCTTACTATGGCTACACCTTC. Encoded protein: CASSSGGTDSSYYGYTF.

This rearrangement joins TRBV28 to TRBJ1-2, with TRBD1 as a possible D gene (5 bases). Germline CDR1 and CDR2: MDHEN and SYDVKM. The V and J ends lost 6 bases and 4 bases respectively, with 12 bases between them. This CDR3 has 13 residues. DNA of the CDR3: TGTGCCAGCAGCGCGGGGGGGGGCTATGGCTACACCTTC. Protein: CASSAGGGYGYTF.

The chain couples TRBV12-3 or TRBV12-4 to TRBJ1-1; D gene unclear. V lost 5 bases and J 8 bases, leaving 9 bases between the germline ends. The CDR3 contains 11 residues. CDR3 in amino acids: CASSIYREAFF. The CDR3 coding sequence is TGTGCCAGCAGTATCTACCGCGAAGCTTTCTTT.

The chain links TRBV11-1 to TRBJ1-1; unclear D gene. CDR3 size: 16 residues. The V end was cut by 1 base, the J end by 0 bases, with 12 bases between. The germline V gene encodes CDR1 SGHAT and CDR2 FQDESV (reference sequence). The CDR3 nucleotides are TGTGCCAGCAGCTTAGGCCAGCGGCTAATGAACACTGAAGCTTTCTTT. Its protein product is CASSLGQRLMNTEAFF.

The chain is built from TRBV11-2 and TRBJ1-2, with a tentative D call TRBD1 (5 bases). Germline lookup yields CDR1 SGHAT and CDR2 FQNNGV. Trimming pared 4 bases from V and 4 bases from J, leaving 19 bases between. This CDR3 is built from 16 residues. The CDR3 spells CASSSSNYRPTYGYTF. The CDR3, as DNA: TGTGCCAGCAGCTCCTCGAACTACAGGCCTACCTATGGCTACACCTTC.

The chain couples TRBV29-1 to TRBJ2-5, with 10 bases that match TRBD1. With 5 bases clipped from V and 1 base from J, the junction kept 7 bases outside the gene matches. CDR3 length: 15 amino acids. Germline CDR1 SQVTM, CDR2 ANQGSEA. CDR3 sequence reads: CSVKPRDRGQETQYF. The CDR3 bases are TGCAGCGTTAAGCCGCGGGACAGGGGCCAAGAGACCCAGTACTTC.

The rearrangement links TRBV7-9 to TRBJ2-7; 8 nucleotides line up with TRBD2. Unmatched junction bases numbered 3, after V lost 1 base and J lost 1 base. Germline loops: CDR1 SEHNR, CDR2 FQNEAQ (reference sequence). This CDR3 has 15 residues. The CDR3 coding sequence is TGTGCCAGCAGCTTAGGGCGGGAGGAATCCTACGAGCAGTACTTC. The encoded protein is CASSLGREESYEQYF.

The chain has TRBV18 and TRBJ2-7, with TRBD1 matching 9 bases. With V trimmed by 3 bases and J by 3 bases, 6 bases remained unmatched. The germline V gene has CDR1 KGHSH and CDR2 LQKENI. The CDR3 contains 15 residues. CDR3 loop: CASSPLGTGNYEQYF. In DNA, the CDR3 is TGTGCCAGCTCACCCCTCGGGACAGGGAACTACGAGCAGTACTTC.

The chain employs TRBV28 and TRBJ2-5, with 9 bases aligning to TRBD2. The CDR3 length is 16 residues. With V trimmed by 5 bases and J by 6 bases, 13 bases remained unmatched. CDR1 and CDR2 (germline): MDHEN, SYDVKM. CDR3 DNA: TGTGCCAGCAGTCCCTCGGGCGGCGGGAGGGTAAAGACCCAGTACTTC. Its translation is CASSPSGGGRVKTQYF.

The chain carries TRBV11-1 and TRBJ2-1; TRBD2 might be the D (5 bases). Trimming left V 5 bases short and J 8 bases short, with 16 bases between. The CDR3 runs 14 residues. The germline CDR1 and CDR2 sequences are SGHAT and FQDESV (reference sequence). The CDR3 loop is CASSPRGLVHEQFF. CDR3 coding DNA: TGTGCCAGCAGCCCACGAGGGTTAGTCCATGAGCAGTTCTTC.

The CDR3: CASSRQENNEQFF. The CDR3 coding sequence is TGTGCCAGCTCACGACAGGAGAACAATGAGCAGTTCTTC. V usage is TRBV18 and J usage is TRBJ2-1; D possibly corresponds to TRBD1 (6 bases). Trimming left V 4 bases short and J 5 bases short, with 9 bases between. CDR3 length equals 13 residues. Germline CDR1 and CDR2: KGHSH and LQKENI. Together with reference TRBV18 and TRBJ2-1, the CDR3 gives the full variable domain: NAGVMQNPRHLVRRRGQEARLRCSPMKGHSHVYWYRQLPEEGLKFMVYLQKENIIDESGMPKERFSAEFPKEGPSILRIQQVVRGDSAAYFCASSRQENNEQFFGPGTRLTVL.

This clone is a singleton in its sample. This rearrangement joins TRBV5-1 to TRBJ2-2, with D possibly matching TRBD1 (5 bases). The CDR3 length is 16 residues. The ends were cut back, 0 bases at V and 5 bases at J, with 14 bases in the middle. The germline CDR1 and CDR2 sequences are SGHRS and YFSETQ. The CDR3 DNA sequence: TGCGCCAGCAGCTTGGCTGGCCAGGGCTATACCGGGGAGCTGTTTTTT. Amino acids: CASSLAGQGYTGELFF.

V is TRBV4-1 and J is TRBJ2-1; D remains unclear. The V gene lost 0 bases and the J gene lost 7 bases, with 13 bases spanning the gap. This CDR3 is built from 15 residues. The V gene's germline CDR1 is MGHRA and CDR2 YSYEKL. The CDR3 protein is CASSQELRRRNEQFF. The CDR3 nucleotides read TGCGCCAGCAGCCAAGAGTTGCGGAGACGGAATGAGCAGTTCTTC.

V is TRBV6-1 and J is TRBJ2-2; no clear D gene. Trimming took 3 bases from V and 8 from J, leaving 7 bases between them. The CDR3 length is 12 residues. Germline values: CDR1 MNHNS, CDR2 SASEGT. CDR3 amino acids: CASSDFNGELFF. CDR3 coding DNA: TGTGCCAGCAGTGATTTTAATGGGGAGCTGTTTTTT.

The J gene is TRBJ1-1, the V gene TRBV30, with 7 bases lining up with TRBD1. There are 13 residues in the CDR3. Germline trimming cut 0 bases from V and 4 bases from J; bases unmatched to any gene: 2. CDR1 is GTSNPN, CDR2 SVGIG, per germline (reference sequence). CDR3 DNA sequence: TGTGCCTGGAGTGTAGGGGGCGTCACTGAAGCTTTCTTT. It is translated as CAWSVGGVTEAFF.

This clone has just one count. The V call is TRBV7-9, the J call TRBJ1-2; a possible D gene is TRBD1 (6 bases). Germline CDR1 reads SEHNR; CDR2 reads FQNEAQ (reference sequence). CDR3 size: 14 residues. Trimming cost V 1 base and J 5 bases, with 11 bases left between them. The CDR3 DNA reads TGTGCCAGCAGCTTAGGGGGGCGCCTTTATGGCTACACCTTC. Its translation: CASSLGGRLYGYTF.

The CDR3: CASSLVQGNSPLHF. CDR3 bases: TGCGCCAGCAGCTTGGTTCAGGGCAATTCACCCCTCCACTTT. The genes are TRBV5-1 and TRBJ1-6; D perhaps matches TRBD1 (5 bases). Deletions cut 0 bases from V and 7 bases from J, with 8 bases between. From germline, CDR1 is SGHRS and CDR2 YFSETQ. The CDR3 runs to 14 residues.

This clone has only a few counts. Here the CDR3 reads CASSSLKMGQGTYEQYF. The CDR3 DNA reads as TGTGCCAGCAGTTCCCTGAAGATGGGACAGGGAACCTACGAGCAGTACTTC. The chain recombines TRBV27 with TRBJ2-7; TRBD1 aligns across 9 bases. This CDR3 has 17 amino acids. Losses at the gene ends were 4 bases for V and 2 bases for J; bases not matched to a gene: 12. Per the germline V gene, CDR1 is MNHEY and CDR2 is SMNVEV (reference sequence).

This clone has more than one count but fewer than ten. J is TRBJ1-5 and V is TRBV7-2, with D tentatively TRBD1 (6 bases). V was cut by 5 bases and J by 6 bases, with 11 bases left in between. Germline V gene lookup returns CDR1 SGHTA and CDR2 FQGNSA. This CDR3 comprises 13 residues. CDR3 amino acids: CASSQQGSQPQHF. In nucleotides, the CDR3 is TGTGCCAGCAGCCAGCAGGGGAGTCAGCCCCAGCATTTT.

The chain employs TRBV28 and TRBJ1-4, with D unresolved. The V gene's germline CDR1 is MDHEN and CDR2 SYDVKM. Trimming removed 2 bases from V and 0 bases from J, with 4 bases in between. The CDR3 is 14 residues long. The CDR3 bases are TGTGCCAGCAGTTTAGTAGCAACTAATGAAAAACTGTTTTTT. It translates to CASSLVATNEKLFF.

This clone was picked up one time. The chain links TRBV5-6 to TRBJ1-2; TRBD1 agrees at 8 bases. The V gene's germline CDR1 is SGHDT and CDR2 YYEEEE. The CDR3 loop spans 14 amino acids. V trimming: 4 bases; J trimming: 8 bases; junction bases outside the gene matches: 10. CDR3 protein: CASSPPGTGLGYTF. CDR3 in DNA: TGTGCCAGCAGCCCACCCGGGACAGGTCTCGGCTACACCTTC.